Listed below are T cell receptor beta chains from one sample, sequenced in a study of cytomegalovirus exposure and HLA in healthy donors. Only in-frame clones appear in the TCRdb table, and some are missing; sequencing was by immunoSEQ multiplex PCR. The data hold around 200,000 clones, with 65% to 85% observed a single time. The source material was PBMCs. These receptors came from a man aged 50 or older in good health and CMV-seronegative. Both conserved end residues are part of each CDR3. Fields, in order: D gene, clone size, V gene, J gene, CDR3 DNA, CDR3 protein. The D gene is left open where the match is weak. Clone size is stated in some rows and not others, as once, few, many or a class when expanded.

TRBD1	-	TRBV5-5	TRBJ2-1	TGTGCCAGCAGCCTTACAGGGGCGCTGAATCATGAGCAGTTCTTC	CASSLTGALNHEQFF
-	-	TRBV5-5	TRBJ2-7	TGTGCCAGCAACCCCGGGGTTGCCGAGCAGTACTTC	CASNPGVAEQYF
-	-	TRBV7-2	TRBJ1-3	TGTGCCAGCAGCTTAGGCAGTCCTGGAAACACCATATATTTT	CASSLGSPGNTIYF
TRBD1	-	TRBV5-1	TRBJ2-7	TGCGCCAGCAGCGGTACGACAGGGACCTACGAGCAGTACTTC	CASSGTTGTYEQYF
TRBD1	-	TRBV10-3	TRBJ1-3	TGTGCCGCCACGACAGGGGCCCCCTCTGGAAACACCATATATTTT	CAATTGAPSGNTIYF
TRBD1	-	TRBV7-2	TRBJ1-5	TGTGCCAGCAGCTTAGTTGGGACAGGGGTCCAGCCCCAGCATTTT	CASSLVGTGVQPQHF
TRBD1	-	TRBV6-4	TRBJ1-6	TGTGCCACCGCGGACAGGGCTGATAATTCACCCCTCCACTTT	CATADRADNSPLHF
TRBD2	few	TRBV5-8	TRBJ2-3	TGTGCCAGCAGCTTTCAGCGGGGGGGCACAGATACGCAGTATTTT	CASSFQRGGTDTQYF
TRBD1	-	TRBV5-6	TRBJ1-5	TGTGCCAGCAGCTTGGGACAGGGTAGCAATCAGCCCCAGCATTTT	CASSLGQGSNQPQHF
TRBD1	-	TRBV2	TRBJ2-7	TGTGCCAGCATCCCCCGGGACAGAAGCTCCTACGAGCAGTACTTC	CASIPRDRSSYEQYF
-	-	TRBV5-1	TRBJ2-7	TGCGCCAGCAGCATGGACAATTACGAGCAGTACTTC	CASSMDNYEQYF
-	few	TRBV4-1	TRBJ2-6	TGCGCCAGCAGCCGTATACGAGACTCTGGGGCCAACGTCCTGACTTTC	CASSRIRDSGANVLTF
TRBD1	-	TRBV7-9	TRBJ1-2	TGTTCCAGCACCCCTCAGGACAGGGAAAACTATGGCTACACCTTC	CSSTPQDRENYGYTF
TRBD1	-	TRBV27	TRBJ2-1	TGTGCCAGCAGCCGGGGACAGATAACCTACAATGAGCAGTTCTTC	CASSRGQITYNEQFF
-	-	TRBV9	TRBJ2-1	TGTGCCAGCAGCGTAGAATGGCGGCGGAGCTCCTACAATGAGCAGTTCTTC	CASSVEWRRSSYNEQFF
-	-	TRBV5-1	TRBJ1-1	TGCGCCAGCAGCTTGGCCGCGGGGGGGACTGAAGCTTTCTTT	CASSLAAGGTEAFF
-	-	TRBV9	TRBJ1-6	TGTGCCAGCAGCGTCCCCTCGGCGGGGGGAGAGAATCATTCACCCCTCCACTTT	CASSVPSAGGENHSPLHF
TRBD1	-	TRBV6-5	TRBJ2-2	TGTGCCAGCAGTCCCACAGGGGACACCGGGGAGCTGTTTTTT	CASSPTGDTGELFF
-	once	TRBV5-1	TRBJ2-5	TGCGCCACCAGCAGTGGTCCAGGGCGAGAGACCCAGTACTTC	CATSSGPGRETQYF
-	-	TRBV27	TRBJ2-4	TGTGCCAGCAGTCCGGACAGATCCAAAAACATTCAGTACTTC	CASSPDRSKNIQYF
TRBD2	-	TRBV5-6	TRBJ2-1	TGTGCCAGCAGCTTGGGAAGCGGGGGATACAATGAGCAGTTCTTC	CASSLGSGGYNEQFF
-	-	TRBV5-6	TRBJ2-7	TGTGCCAGCAGCGGCGGGACTCCCCATTCCTACGAGCAGTACTTC	CASSGGTPHSYEQYF
-	-	TRBV30	TRBJ2-5	TGTGCCTGGAACCGAGGGGGGCGGGAGGAGACCCAGTACTTC	CAWNRGGREETQYF